This T cell receptor beta chain was sequenced for a study of beta chain features in type 1 diabetes. Study details: Healthy donors and patients showed comparable age, gender and cell yields. The samples had about 110,000,000 sorted cells examined in all. Study-level points and caveats: Fewer insertions but more deletions were seen at VDJ junctions in type 1 diabetes patients. Researchers report that Type 1 diabetes patients had moderately but significantly shorter TCRB CDR3s across all four CD4+ subsets.

The whole isolated RNA underwent reverse transcription, so sequencing captured expressed TCRB transcripts. Naive, central memory and regulatory T cell samples yielded some 3.9 million reads on average. The data were produced by immunoSEQ multiplex PCR, yet TCRdb's version contains in-frame clones alone and is incomplete. Seen here are approximately 600,000 clones, around 12% observed once, and the top ten hold over 0.1%. This clone has just a few counts. Its target is not known. This CDR3 is 16 amino acids long. The junction had 10 bases not matched to a gene; V was cut back by 5 bases and J by 6 bases. CDR1 is SEHNR and CDR2 is FQNEAQ in the germline V gene (reference sequence).

The TCR originated in a man aged 25 to 40 with type 1 diabetes. The source material was naive CD4+ T cells from blood. This chain joins TRBV7-9 and TRBJ1-2; 12 nucleotides agree with TRBD1. This chain's CDR3 is CASSLGTGGIRDGYTF. In DNA, the CDR3 is TGTGCCAGCAGCCTCGGGACAGGGGGCATCCGGGATGGCTACACCTTC.